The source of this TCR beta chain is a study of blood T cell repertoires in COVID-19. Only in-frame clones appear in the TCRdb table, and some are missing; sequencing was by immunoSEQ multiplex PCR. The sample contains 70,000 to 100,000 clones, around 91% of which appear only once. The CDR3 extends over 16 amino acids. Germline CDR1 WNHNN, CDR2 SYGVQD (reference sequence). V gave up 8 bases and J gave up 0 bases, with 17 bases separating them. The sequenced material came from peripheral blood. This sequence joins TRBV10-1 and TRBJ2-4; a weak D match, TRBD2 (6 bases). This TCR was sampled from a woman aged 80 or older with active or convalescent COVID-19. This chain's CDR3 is CASPFTSHLAKNIQYF. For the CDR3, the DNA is TGCGCCAGCCCTTTTACTAGCCATCTAGCCAAAAACATTCAGTACTTC.